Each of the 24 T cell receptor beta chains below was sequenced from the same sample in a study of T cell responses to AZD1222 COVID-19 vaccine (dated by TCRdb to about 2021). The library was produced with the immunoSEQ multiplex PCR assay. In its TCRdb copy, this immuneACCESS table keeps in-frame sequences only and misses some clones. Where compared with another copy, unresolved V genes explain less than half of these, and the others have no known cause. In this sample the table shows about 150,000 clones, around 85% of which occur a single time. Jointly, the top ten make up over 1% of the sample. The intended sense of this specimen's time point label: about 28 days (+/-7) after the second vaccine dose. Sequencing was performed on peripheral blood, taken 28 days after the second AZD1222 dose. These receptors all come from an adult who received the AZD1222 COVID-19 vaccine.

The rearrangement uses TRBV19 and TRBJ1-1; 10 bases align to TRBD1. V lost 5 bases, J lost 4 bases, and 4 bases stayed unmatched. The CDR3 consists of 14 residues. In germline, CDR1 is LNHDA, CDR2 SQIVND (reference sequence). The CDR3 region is CASSAGQGVTEAFF. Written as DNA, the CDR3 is TGTGCCAGTAGTGCCGGACAGGGGGTCACTGAAGCTTTCTTT. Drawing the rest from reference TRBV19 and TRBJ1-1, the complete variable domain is DGGITQSPKYLFRKEGQNVTLSCEQNLNHDAMYWYRQDPGQGLRLIYYSQIVNDFQKGDIAEGYSVSREKKESFPLTVTSAQKNPTAFYLCASSAGQGVTEAFFGQGTRLTVV.

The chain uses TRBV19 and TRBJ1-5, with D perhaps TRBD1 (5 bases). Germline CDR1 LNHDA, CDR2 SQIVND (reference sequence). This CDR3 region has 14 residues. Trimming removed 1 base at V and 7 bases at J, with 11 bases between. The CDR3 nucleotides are TGTGCCAGTAGTATAGTGGGAGGGGAGCAGCCCCAGCATTTT. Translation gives CASSIVGGEQPQHF.

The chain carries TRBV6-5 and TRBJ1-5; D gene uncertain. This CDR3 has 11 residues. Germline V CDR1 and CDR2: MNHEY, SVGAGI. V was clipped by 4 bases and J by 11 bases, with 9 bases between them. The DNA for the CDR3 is TGTGCCAGCAGTTCCGGGCTGGCCCAGCATTTT. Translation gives CASSSGLAQHF.

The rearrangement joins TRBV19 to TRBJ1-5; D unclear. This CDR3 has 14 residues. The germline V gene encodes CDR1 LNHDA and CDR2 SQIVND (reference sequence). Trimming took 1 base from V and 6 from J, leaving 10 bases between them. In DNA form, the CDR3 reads TGTGCCAGTAGTATAGGGCGTCTACTTCAGCCCCAGCATTTT. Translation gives CASSIGRLLQPQHF.

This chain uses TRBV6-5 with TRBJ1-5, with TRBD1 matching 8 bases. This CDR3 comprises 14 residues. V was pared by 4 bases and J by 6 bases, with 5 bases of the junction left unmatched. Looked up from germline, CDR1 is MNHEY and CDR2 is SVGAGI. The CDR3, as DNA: TGTGCCAGCAGTTCCACAGGGGGGAGTCAGCCCCAGCATTTT. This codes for CASSSTGGSQPQHF.

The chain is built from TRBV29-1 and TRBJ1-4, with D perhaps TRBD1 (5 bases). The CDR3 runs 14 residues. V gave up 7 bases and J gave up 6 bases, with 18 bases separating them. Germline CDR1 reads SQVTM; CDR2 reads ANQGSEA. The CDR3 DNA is TGCAGCGCCCGGAGGGGCAGTCCGCATGAAAAACTGTTTTTT. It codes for CSARRGSPHEKLFF.

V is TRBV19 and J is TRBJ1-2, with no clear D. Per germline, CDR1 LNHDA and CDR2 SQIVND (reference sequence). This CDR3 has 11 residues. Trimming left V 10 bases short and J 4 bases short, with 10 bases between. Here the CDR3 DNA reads TGTGCCACCGAAGGGAGCTATGGCTACACCTTC. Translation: CATEGSYGYTF.

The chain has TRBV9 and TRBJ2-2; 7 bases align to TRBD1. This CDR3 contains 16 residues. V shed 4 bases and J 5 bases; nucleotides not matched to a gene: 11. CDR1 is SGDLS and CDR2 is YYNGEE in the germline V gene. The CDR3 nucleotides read TGTGCCAGCAGCACCCTGGGGACAGAGGATACCGGGGAGCTGTTTTTT. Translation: CASSTLGTEDTGELFF.

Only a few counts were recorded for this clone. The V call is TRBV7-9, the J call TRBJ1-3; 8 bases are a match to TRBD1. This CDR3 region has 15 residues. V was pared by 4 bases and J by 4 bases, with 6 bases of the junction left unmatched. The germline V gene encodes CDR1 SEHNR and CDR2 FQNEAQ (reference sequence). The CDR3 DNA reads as TGTGCCAGCAGCTCCACTCGGGACAGGGGAAACACCATATATTTT. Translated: CASSSTRDRGNTIYF.

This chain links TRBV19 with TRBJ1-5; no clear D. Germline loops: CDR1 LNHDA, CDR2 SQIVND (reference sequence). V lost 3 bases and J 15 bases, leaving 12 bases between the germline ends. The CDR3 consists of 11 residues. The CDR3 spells CASSMTAERHF. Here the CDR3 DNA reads TGTGCCAGTAGTATGACCGCCGAACGGCATTTT.

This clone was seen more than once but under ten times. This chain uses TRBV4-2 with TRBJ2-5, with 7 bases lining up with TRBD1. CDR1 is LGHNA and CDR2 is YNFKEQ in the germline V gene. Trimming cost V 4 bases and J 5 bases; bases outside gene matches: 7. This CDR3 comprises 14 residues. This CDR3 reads CASSLTGLEETQYF. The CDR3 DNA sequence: TGTGCCAGCAGCCTGACAGGGCTGGAGGAGACCCAGTACTTC.

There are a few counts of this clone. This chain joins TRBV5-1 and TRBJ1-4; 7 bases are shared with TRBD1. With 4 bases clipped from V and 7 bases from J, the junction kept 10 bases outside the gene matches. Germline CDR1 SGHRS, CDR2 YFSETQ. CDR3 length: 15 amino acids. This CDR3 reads CASSPWGQGVEKLFF. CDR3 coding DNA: TGCGCCAGCAGCCCGTGGGGCCAGGGGGTTGAAAAACTGTTTTTT.

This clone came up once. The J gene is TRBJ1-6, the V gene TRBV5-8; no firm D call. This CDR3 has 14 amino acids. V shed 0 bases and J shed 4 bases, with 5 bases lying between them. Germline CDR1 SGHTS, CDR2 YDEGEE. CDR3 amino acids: CASSLESYNSPLHF. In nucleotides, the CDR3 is TGTGCCAGCAGCTTGGAGTCTTATAATTCACCCCTCCACTTT.

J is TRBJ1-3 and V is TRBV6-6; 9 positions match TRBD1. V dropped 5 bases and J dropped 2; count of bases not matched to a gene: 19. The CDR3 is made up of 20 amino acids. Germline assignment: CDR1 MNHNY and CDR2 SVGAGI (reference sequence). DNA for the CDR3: TGTGCCAGCAGTCTACGGCTCTTCCTGGGACAGGGCGCGCCTGGAAACACCATATATTTT. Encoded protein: CASSLRLFLGQGAPGNTIYF.

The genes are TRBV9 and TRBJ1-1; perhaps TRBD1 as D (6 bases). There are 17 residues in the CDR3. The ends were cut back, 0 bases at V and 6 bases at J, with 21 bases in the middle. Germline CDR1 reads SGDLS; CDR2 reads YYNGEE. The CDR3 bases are TGTGCCAGCAGCGTAGTGGAGGCCCGGGGGGCGTCCCCTGAAGCTTTCTTT. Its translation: CASSVVEARGASPEAFF.

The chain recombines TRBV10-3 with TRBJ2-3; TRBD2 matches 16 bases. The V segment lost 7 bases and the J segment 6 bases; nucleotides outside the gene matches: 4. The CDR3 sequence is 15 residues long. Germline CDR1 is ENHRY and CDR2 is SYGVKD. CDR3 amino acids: CAIKGLAGGPDTQYF. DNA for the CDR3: TGTGCCATCAAGGGACTAGCGGGGGGGCCCGATACGCAGTATTTT.

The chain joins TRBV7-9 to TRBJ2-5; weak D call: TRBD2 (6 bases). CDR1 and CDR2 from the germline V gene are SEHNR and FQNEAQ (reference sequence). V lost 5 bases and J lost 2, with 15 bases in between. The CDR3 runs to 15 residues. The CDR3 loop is CASSLRDSLQETQYF. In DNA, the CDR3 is TGTGCCAGCAGCCTGCGGGACTCTCTTCAAGAGACCCAGTACTTC.

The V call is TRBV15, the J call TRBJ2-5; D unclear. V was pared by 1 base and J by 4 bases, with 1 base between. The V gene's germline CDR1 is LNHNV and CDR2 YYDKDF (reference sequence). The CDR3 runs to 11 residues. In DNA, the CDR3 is TGTGCCACCAGCAGAGGAGAGACCCAGTACTTC. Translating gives CATSRGETQYF.

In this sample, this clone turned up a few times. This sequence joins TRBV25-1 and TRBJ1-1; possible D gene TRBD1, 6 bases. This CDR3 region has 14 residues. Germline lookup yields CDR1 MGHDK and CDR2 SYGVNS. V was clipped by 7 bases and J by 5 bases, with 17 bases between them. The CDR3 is CASKLGGAGTEAFF. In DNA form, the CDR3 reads TGTGCCAGCAAATTGGGGGGCGCCGGGACTGAAGCTTTCTTT.

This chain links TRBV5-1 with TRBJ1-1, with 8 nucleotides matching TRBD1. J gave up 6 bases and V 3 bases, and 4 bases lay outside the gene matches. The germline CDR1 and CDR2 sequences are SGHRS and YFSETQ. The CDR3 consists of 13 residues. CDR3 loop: CASSSDRAAEAFF. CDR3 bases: TGCGCCAGCAGCTCGGACAGGGCGGCTGAAGCTTTCTTT.

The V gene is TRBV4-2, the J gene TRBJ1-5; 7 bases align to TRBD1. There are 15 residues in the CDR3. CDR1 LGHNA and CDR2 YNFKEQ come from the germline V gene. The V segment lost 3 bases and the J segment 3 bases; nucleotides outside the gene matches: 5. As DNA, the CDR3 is TGTGCCAGCAGCCAGGACGGGACAGCCAATCAGCCCCAGCATTTT. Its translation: CASSQDGTANQPQHF.

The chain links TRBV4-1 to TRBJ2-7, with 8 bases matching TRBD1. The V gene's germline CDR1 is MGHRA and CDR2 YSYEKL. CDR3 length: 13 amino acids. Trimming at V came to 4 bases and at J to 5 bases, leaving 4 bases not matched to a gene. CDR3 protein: CASSLWTGNEQYF. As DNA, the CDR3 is TGCGCCAGCAGCCTTTGGACAGGGAACGAGCAGTACTTC.

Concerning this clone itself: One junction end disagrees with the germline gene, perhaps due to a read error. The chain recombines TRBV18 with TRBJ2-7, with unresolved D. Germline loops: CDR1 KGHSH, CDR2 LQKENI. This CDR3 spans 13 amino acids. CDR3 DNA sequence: TGTGCCAGCTCATCACGCCCCTCCGACGAGCAGTACTTC. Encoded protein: CASSSRPSDEQYF.

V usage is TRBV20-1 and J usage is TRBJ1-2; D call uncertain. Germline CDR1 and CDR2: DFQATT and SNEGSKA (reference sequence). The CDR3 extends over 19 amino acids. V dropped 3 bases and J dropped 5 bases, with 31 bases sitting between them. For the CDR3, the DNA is TGCAGTGCTAGTTCCGCAATTTACATCCGACCGACATCAGAGTATGGCTACACCTTC. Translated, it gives CSASSAIYIRPTSEYGYTF.